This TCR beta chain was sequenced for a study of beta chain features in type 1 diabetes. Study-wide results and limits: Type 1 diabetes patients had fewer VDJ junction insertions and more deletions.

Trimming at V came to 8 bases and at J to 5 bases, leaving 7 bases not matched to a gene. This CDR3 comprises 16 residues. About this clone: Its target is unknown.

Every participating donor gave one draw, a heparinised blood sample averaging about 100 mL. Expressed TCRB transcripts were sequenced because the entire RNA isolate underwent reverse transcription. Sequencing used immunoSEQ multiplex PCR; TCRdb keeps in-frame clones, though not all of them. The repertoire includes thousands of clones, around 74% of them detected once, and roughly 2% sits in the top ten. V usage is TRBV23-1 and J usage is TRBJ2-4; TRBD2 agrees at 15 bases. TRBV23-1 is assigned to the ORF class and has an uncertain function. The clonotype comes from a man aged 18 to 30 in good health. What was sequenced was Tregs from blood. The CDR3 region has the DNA TGCGCCAGCGTATGGACTAGCGGGGGGGTGGAAAACATTCAGTACTTC. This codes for CASVWTSGGVENIQYF.